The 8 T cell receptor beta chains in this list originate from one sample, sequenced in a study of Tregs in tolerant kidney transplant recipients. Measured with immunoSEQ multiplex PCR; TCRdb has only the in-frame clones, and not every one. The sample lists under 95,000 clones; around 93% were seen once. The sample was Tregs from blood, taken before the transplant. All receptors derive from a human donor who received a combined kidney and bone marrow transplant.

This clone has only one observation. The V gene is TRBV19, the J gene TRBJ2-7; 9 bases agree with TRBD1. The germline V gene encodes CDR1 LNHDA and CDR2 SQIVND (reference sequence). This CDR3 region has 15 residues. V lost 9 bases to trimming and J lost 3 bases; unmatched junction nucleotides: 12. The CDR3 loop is CASKSGGTGYYEQYF. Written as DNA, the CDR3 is TGTGCCAGCAAATCCGGAGGGACAGGGTACTACGAGCAGTACTTC.

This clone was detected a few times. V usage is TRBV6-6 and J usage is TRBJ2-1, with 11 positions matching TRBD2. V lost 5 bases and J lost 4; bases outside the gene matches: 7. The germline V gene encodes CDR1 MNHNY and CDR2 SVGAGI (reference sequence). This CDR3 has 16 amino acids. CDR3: CASSGRLAGLYNEQFF. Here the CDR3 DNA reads TGTGCCAGCAGTGGCCGACTAGCGGGACTATACAATGAGCAGTTCTTC.

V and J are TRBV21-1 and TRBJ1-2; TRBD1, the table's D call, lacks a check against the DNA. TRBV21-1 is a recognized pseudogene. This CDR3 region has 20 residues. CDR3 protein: CASSTTPGFWDRVEDYGYTF. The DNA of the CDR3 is TGTGCCAGCAGCACCACCCCCGGGTTTTGGGACAGGGTCGAGGACTATGGCTACACCTTC.

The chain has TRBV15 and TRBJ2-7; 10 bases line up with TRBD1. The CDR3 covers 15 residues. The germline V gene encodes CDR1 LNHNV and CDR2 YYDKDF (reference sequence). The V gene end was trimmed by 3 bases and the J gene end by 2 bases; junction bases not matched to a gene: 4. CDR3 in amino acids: CATSRGGTGAYEQYF. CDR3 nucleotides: TGTGCCACCAGCAGGGGTGGGACAGGGGCCTACGAGCAGTACTTC.

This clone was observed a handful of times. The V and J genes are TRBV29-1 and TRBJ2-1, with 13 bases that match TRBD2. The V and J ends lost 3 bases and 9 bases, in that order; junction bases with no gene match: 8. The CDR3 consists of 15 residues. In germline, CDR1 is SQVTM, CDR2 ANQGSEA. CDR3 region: CSVETTSGRGGEQFF. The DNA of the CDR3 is TGCAGCGTTGAGACAACTAGCGGGAGGGGGGGTGAGCAGTTCTTC.

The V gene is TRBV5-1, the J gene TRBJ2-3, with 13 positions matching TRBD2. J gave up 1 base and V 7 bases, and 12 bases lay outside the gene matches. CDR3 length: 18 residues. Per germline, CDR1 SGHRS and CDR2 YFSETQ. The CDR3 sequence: CASRLGLAGVLGTDTQYF. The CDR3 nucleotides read TGCGCCAGCCGACTTGGACTAGCGGGAGTTCTGGGCACAGATACGCAGTATTTT.

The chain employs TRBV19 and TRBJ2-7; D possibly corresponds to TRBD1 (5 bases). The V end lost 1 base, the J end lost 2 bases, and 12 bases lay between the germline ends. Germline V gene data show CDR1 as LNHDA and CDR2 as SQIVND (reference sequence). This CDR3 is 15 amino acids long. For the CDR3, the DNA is TGTGCCAGTAGTATAGGGGGCTCTTTTGCCTACGAGCAGTACTTC. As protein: CASSIGGSFAYEQYF. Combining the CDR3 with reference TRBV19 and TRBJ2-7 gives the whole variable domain DGGITQSPKYLFRKEGQNVTLSCEQNLNHDAMYWYRQDPGQGLRLIYYSQIVNDFQKGDIAEGYSVSREKKESFPLTVTSAQKNPTAFYLCASSIGGSFAYEQYFGPGTRLTVT.

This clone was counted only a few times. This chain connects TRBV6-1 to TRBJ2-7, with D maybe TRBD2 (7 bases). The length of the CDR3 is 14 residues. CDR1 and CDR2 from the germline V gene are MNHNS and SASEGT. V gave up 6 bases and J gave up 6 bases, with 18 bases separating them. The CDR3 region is CASRTRGGQGEQYF. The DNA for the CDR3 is TGTGCCAGCAGGACAAGGGGGGGGCAGGGCGAGCAGTACTTC.